This T cell receptor beta chain was identified during a study of blood T cell repertoires in COVID-19. Turning to the study itself: The United States, Italy and Spain were the sources of the acute and convalescent COVID-19 samples. The cDNA or gDNA used as material had been derived from T cells, B-cell-depleted T cells, or PBMCs.

Authors' methods: For nucleated cells, counts were estimated from reference gene primer amplification. Method: immunoSEQ multiplex PCR; TCRdb's copy keeps in-frame clones and lacks some. From that table come the V and J calls and clone size; the DNA was used to work out D and trimming. The sample lists about 170,000 clones; around 90% were seen once. Germline assignment: CDR1 LGHNT and CDR2 FRNRAP. The germline V and J ends were trimmed by 7 bases and 5 bases, with 14 bases remaining between them. This CDR3 spans 13 amino acids. This chain uses TRBV12-5 with TRBJ1-1; D possibly corresponds to TRBD1 (6 bases). This receptor was obtained from a man aged 55 to 70 with acute or convalescent COVID-19. The sequencing input was peripheral blood. The CDR3 region is CASDTGRGTEAFF. CDR3 DNA: TGTGCTAGTGACACAGGGAGGGGGACTGAAGCTTTCTTT.